These 10 T cell receptor beta chains share one sample of origin, sequenced in a study of cytomegalovirus exposure and HLA in healthy donors. It was with 60 Vbeta and 13 Jbeta primers that the PCR ran. Assay: immunoSEQ multiplex PCR; the TCRdb copy retains only in-frame clones and omits some. Here the sample spans 270,000 or so clones, roughly 85% being singletons. Sequenced input: PBMCs. The receptors were gathered from a man in his forties in good health and CMV-seropositive.

V is TRBV9 and J is TRBJ2-5; 10 nucleotides line up with TRBD1. V gave up 3 bases and J gave up 4 bases; unmatched junction bases: 6. The CDR3 totals 15 residues. Germline loops: CDR1 SGDLS, CDR2 YYNGEE. The CDR3 spells CASSAGQGGRETQYF. The CDR3 DNA follows: TGTGCCAGCAGCGCAGGACAGGGGGGTAGAGAGACCCAGTACTTC. Filled out from reference TRBV9 and TRBJ2-5, the complete variable domain reads DSGVTQTPKHLITATGQRVTLRCSPRSGDLSVYWYQQSLDQGLQFLIQYYNGEERAKGNILERFSAQQFPDLHSELNLSSLELGDSALYFCASSAGQGGRETQYFGPGTRLLVL.

The chain has TRBV6-1 and TRBJ2-2; a possible D gene is TRBD2 (7 bases). Per germline, CDR1 MNHNS and CDR2 SASEGT. The CDR3 covers 16 residues. V was shortened by 4 bases and J by 6 bases, with 18 bases between the two germline ends. Written as DNA, the CDR3 is TGTGCCAGCAGTGTTCTTGGGGCGGGGGCGGCCGGGGAGCTGTTTTTT. This gives the protein CASSVLGAGAAGELFF.

The chain combines TRBV4-3 with TRBJ2-7, with D perhaps matching TRBD1 (8 bases). Deletions cut 3 bases from V and 0 bases from J, with 12 bases between. The CDR3 spans 15 residues. Germline lookup yields CDR1 LGHNA and CDR2 YSLEER. The DNA for the CDR3 is TGCGCCAGCAGCCAGAACAGGGGGGGCTCCTACGAGCAGTACTTC. Translation: CASSQNRGGSYEQYF.

This chain joins TRBV29-1 and TRBJ2-7; 11 positions match TRBD1. This CDR3 has 15 amino acids. Germline CDR1 SQVTM, CDR2 ANQGSEA. Unmatched junction bases numbered 6, after V lost 0 bases and J lost 5 bases. For the CDR3, the DNA is TGCAGCGTTGAAGATCAAGGACAGGGGGCCCACGAGCAGTACTTC. This encodes CSVEDQGQGAHEQYF.

The chain recombines TRBV7-2 with TRBJ2-1; 7 nucleotides align to TRBD2. The CDR3 is 17 amino acids. Germline CDR1 SGHTA, CDR2 FQGNSA. Germline trimming cut 7 bases from V and 5 bases from J; bases unmatched to any gene: 17. CDR3 region: CASTTALPGLGDNEQFF. The DNA for the CDR3 is TGTGCCAGCACCACCGCCCTCCCAGGACTAGGGGACAATGAGCAGTTCTTC. Drawing the rest from reference TRBV7-2 and TRBJ2-1, the complete variable domain is GAGVSQSPSNKVTEKGKDVELRCDPISGHTALYWYRQSLGQGLEFLIYFQGNSAPDKSGLPSDRFSAERTGGSVSTLTIQRTQQEDSAVYLCASTTALPGLGDNEQFFGPGTRLTVL.

This chain uses TRBV18 with TRBJ1-2; TRBD1 matches at 7 bases. V trimming: 6 bases; J trimming: 8 bases; junction bases outside the gene matches: 12. The germline V gene encodes CDR1 KGHSH and CDR2 LQKENI. The CDR3 covers 14 residues. The CDR3 sequence is CASSDTTGQRGYTF. In nucleotides, the CDR3 is TGTGCCAGCTCGGACACCACGGGACAGAGAGGCTACACCTTC. The full variable domain, its missing parts supplied by reference TRBV18 and TRBJ1-2, is NAGVMQNPRHLVRRRGQEARLRCSPMKGHSHVYWYRQLPEEGLKFMVYLQKENIIDESGMPKERFSAEFPKEGPSILRIQQVVRGDSAAYFCASSDTTGQRGYTFGSGTRLTVV.

Note on this clone: The junction does not match germline at one end; this may be a read error. This chain joins TRBV7-9 and TRBJ2-7; TRBD2 might be the D (5 bases). Germline values: CDR1 SEHNR, CDR2 FQNEAQ (reference sequence). The CDR3 runs to 14 residues. This CDR3 reads CSSSRVGSSYEQYF. CDR3 DNA sequence: TGTTCCAGCAGCCGAGTGGGGAGCTCCTACGAGCAGTACTTC.

Of note for this clone: The sample holds other DNA sequences that translate to the same CDR3. The chain uses TRBV19 and TRBJ1-5; 10 bases agree with TRBD1. The CDR3 is 15 residues long. V gave up 4 bases and J gave up 2 bases; unmatched junction bases: 2. The V gene's germline CDR1 is LNHDA and CDR2 SQIVND (reference sequence). CDR3: CASSRDRGGNQPQHF. DNA for the CDR3: TGTGCCAGTAGTAGGGACAGGGGTGGCAATCAGCCCCAGCATTTT.

The chain employs TRBV4-2 and TRBJ2-1; 11 nucleotides agree with TRBD2. Trimming cost V 0 bases and J 8 bases; bases outside gene matches: 3. Germline V lookup: CDR1 LGHNA, CDR2 YNFKEQ. The CDR3 totals 15 residues. The CDR3 loop is CASSQDPLAGDEQFF. The CDR3 region has the DNA TGTGCCAGCAGCCAAGATCCACTAGCGGGAGATGAGCAGTTCTTC.

This rearrangement joins TRBV7-9 to TRBJ2-5, with a tentative D call TRBD2 (6 bases). The CDR3 is 14 residues long. Germline CDR1 is SEHNR and CDR2 is FQNEAQ (reference sequence). V lost 5 bases and J lost 5, with 15 bases in between. CDR3 residues: CASSRPSAQETQYF. The CDR3 coding sequence is TGTGCCAGCAGCCGACCTAGCGCCCAGGAGACCCAGTACTTC. The complete variable domain, with remaining parts taken from reference TRBV7-9 and TRBJ2-5, reads DTGVSQNPRHKITKRGQNVTFRCDPISEHNRLYWYRQTLGQGPEFLTYFQNEAQLEKSRLLSDRFSAERPKGSFSTLEIQRTEQGDSAMYLCASSRPSAQETQYFGPGTRLLVL.